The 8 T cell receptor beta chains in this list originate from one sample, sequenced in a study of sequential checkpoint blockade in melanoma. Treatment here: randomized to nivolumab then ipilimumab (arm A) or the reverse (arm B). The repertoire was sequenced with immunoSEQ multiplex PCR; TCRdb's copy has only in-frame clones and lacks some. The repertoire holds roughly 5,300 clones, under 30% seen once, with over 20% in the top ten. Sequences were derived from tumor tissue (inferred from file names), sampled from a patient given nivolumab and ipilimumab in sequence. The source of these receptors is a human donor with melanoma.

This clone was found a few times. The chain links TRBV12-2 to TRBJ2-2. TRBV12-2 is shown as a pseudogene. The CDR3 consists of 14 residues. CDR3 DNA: TGTGCCCCCTTCCTTGGTAGGTTCACCGGGGAGCTGTTTTTT. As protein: CAPFLGRFTGELFF.

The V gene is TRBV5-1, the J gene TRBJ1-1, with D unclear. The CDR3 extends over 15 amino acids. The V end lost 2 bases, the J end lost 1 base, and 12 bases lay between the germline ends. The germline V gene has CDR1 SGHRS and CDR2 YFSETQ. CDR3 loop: CASSFFQGRNTEAFF. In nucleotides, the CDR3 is TGCGCCAGCAGCTTCTTTCAAGGGCGGAACACTGAAGCTTTCTTT.

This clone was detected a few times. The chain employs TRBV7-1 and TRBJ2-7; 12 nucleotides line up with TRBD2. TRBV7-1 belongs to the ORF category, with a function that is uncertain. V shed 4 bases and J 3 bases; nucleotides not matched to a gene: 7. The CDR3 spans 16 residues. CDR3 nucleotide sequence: TGTGCCAGCAGCTACGGACTAGCGGGGACCTTCTACGAGCAGTACTTC. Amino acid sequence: CASSYGLAGTFYEQYF.

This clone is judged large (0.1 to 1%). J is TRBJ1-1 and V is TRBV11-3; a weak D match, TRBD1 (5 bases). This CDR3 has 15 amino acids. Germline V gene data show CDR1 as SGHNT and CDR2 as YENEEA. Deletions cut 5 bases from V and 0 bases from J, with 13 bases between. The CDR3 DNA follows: TGTGCCAGCAGCCTGCCGGGACGGGTGAACACTGAAGCTTTCTTT. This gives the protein CASSLPGRVNTEAFF.

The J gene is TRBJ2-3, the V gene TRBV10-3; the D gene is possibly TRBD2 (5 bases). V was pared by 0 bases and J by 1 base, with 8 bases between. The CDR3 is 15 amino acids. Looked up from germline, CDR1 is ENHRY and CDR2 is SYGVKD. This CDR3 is CAISESSRGTDTQYF. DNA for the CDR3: TGTGCCATCAGTGAGTCGTCGAGGGGCACAGATACGCAGTATTTT.

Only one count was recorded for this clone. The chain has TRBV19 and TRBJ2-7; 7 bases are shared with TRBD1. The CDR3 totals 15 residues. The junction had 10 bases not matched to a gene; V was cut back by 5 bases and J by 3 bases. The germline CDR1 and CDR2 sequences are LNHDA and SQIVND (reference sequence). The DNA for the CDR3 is TGTGCCAGTAGTCCGTCGACAGGGAAAAGCTACGAGCAGTACTTC. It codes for CASSPSTGKSYEQYF. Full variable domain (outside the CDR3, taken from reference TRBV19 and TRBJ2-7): DGGITQSPKYLFRKEGQNVTLSCEQNLNHDAMYWYRQDPGQGLRLIYYSQIVNDFQKGDIAEGYSVSREKKESFPLTVTSAQKNPTAFYLCASSPSTGKSYEQYFGPGTRLTVT.

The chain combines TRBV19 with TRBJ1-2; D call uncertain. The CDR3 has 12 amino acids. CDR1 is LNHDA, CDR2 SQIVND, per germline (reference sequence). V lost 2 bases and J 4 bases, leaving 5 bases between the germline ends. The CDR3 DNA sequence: TGTGCCAGTAGTATATACCGCTATGGCTACACCTTC. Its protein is CASSIYRYGYTF.

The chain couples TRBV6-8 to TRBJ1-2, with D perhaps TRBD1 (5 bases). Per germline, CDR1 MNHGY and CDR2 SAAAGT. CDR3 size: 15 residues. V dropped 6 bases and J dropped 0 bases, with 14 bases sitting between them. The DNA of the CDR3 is TGTGCCAGCAGACTAAGACAGCGAGCTAACTATGGCTACACCTTC. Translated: CASRLRQRANYGYTF.